This entry is about one T cell receptor beta chain. Its antigen is not known. The data belong to a study of cytomegalovirus exposure and HLA in healthy donors. The study's findings and limits: Upon later analysis, HLA-associated TCR beta chains proved more clonally expanded than other, equally common chains. As a later analysis showed, several of the most significant clusters appeared to be linked to common viral pathogens.

Trimming at V came to 0 bases and at J to 7 bases, leaving 1 base not matched to a gene. CDR1 and CDR2 (germline): MNHEY, SVGAGI. The CDR3 has 16 residues. The PCR employed 60 Vbeta primers together with 13 Jbeta primers. The protocol was immunoSEQ multiplex PCR, while the TCRdb copy is restricted to in-frame clones and leaves out a portion. Seen here are 150,000 or so clones, about 80% observed once, and the top ten hold over 0.95%. The clonotype originates from a woman between 35 and 50 years old in good health and CMV-seronegative. Sequenced input: PBMCs. The V and J genes are TRBV6-5 and TRBJ2-1; 15 bases line up with TRBD2. Here the CDR3 reads CASSYSGTSGRNEQFF. DNA for the CDR3: TGTGCCAGCAGTTACTCCGGGACTAGCGGGAGGAATGAGCAGTTCTTC.